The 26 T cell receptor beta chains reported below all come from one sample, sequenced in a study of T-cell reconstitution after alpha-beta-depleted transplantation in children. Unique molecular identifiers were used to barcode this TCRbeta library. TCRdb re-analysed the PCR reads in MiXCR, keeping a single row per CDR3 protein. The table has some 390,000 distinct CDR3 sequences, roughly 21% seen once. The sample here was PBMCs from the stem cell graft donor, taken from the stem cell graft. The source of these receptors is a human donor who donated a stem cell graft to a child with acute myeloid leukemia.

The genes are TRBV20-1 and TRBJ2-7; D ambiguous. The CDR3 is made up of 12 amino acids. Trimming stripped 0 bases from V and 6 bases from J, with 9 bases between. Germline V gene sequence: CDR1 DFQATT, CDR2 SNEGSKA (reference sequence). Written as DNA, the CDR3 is TGCAGTGCTAGAGATCAAGGTCGCGAGCAGTACTTC. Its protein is CSARDQGREQYF.

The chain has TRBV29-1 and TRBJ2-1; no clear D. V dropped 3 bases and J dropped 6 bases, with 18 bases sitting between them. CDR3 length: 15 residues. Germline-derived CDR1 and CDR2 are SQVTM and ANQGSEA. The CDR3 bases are TGCAGCGTTGAGTTGGGGTCAAGAGCTCTCAATGAGCAGTTCTTC. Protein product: CSVELGSRALNEQFF.

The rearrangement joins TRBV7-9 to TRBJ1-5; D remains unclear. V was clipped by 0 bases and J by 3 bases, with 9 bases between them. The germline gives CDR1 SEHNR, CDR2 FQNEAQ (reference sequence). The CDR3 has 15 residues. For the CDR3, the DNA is TGTGCCAGCAGCTTAGCCGCGACACCCAATCAGCCCCAGCATTTT. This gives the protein CASSLAATPNQPQHF.

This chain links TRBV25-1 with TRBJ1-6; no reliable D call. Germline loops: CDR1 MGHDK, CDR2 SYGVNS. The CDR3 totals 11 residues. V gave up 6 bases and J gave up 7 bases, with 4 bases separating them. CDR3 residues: CASRRNSPLHF. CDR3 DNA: TGTGCCAGCAGGAGAAATTCACCCCTCCACTTT. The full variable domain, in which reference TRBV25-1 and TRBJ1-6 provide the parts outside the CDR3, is EADIYQTPRYLVIGTGKKITLECSQTMGHDKMYWYQQDPGMELHLIHYSYGVNSTEKGDLSSESTVSRIRTEHFPLTLESARPSHTSQYLCASRRNSPLHFGNGTRLTVT.

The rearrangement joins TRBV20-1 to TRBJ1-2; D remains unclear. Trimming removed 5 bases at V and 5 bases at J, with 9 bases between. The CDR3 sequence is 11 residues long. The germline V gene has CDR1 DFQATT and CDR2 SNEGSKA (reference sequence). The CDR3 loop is CSASTEYGYTF. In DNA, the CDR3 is TGCAGTGCTTCGACTGAATATGGCTACACCTTC.

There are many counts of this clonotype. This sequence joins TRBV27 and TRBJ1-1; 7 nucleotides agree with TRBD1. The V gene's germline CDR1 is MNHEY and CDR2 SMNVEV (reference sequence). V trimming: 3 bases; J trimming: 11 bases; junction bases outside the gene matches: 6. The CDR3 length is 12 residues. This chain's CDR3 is CASSFPTGRAFF. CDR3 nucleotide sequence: TGTGCCAGCAGTTTCCCGACAGGGAGGGCTTTCTTT.

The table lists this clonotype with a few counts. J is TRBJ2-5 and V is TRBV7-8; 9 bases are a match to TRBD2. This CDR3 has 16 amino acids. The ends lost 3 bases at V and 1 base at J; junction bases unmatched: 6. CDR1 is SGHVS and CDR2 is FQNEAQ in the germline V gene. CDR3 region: CASSLGQLAGQETQYF. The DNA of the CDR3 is TGTGCCAGCAGCTTGGGTCAACTAGCGGGCCAAGAGACCCAGTACTTC.

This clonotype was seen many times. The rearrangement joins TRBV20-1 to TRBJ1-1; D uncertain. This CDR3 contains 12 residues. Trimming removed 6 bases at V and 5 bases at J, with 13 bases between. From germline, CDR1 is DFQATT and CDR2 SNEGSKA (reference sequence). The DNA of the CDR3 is TGCAGTGCCGTAGGACGCGGGACTGAAGCTTTCTTT. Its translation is CSAVGRGTEAFF.

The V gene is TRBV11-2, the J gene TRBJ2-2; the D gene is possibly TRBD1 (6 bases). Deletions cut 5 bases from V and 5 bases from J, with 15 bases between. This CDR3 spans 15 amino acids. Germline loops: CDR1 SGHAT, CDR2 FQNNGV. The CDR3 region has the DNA TGTGCCAGCAGCCGCAACAGGGTGGGGACCGGGGAGCTGTTTTTT. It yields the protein CASSRNRVGTGELFF.

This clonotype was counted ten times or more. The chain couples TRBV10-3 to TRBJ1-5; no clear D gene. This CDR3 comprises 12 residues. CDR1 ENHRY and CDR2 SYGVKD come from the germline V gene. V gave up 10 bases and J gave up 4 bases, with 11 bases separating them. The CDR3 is CATQTGNQPQHF. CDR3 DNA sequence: TGTGCCACCCAAACTGGGAATCAGCCCCAGCATTTT.

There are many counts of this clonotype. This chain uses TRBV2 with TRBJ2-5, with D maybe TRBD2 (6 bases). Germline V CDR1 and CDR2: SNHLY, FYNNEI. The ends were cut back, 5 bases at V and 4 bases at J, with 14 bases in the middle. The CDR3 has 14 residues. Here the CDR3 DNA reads TGTGCCAGCAGTTTGGCGGGGCTGCGAGAGACCCAGTACTTC. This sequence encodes CASSLAGLRETQYF.

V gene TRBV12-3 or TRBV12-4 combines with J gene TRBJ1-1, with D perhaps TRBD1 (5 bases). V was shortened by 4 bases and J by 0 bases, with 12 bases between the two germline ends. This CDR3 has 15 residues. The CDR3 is CASSSMGLLNTEAFF. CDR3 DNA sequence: TGTGCCAGCAGTTCGATGGGACTCCTGAACACTGAAGCTTTCTTT.

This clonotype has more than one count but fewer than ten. This CDR3 reads CASTILGRDTEAFF. CDR3 bases: TGTGCCAGCACCATCTTAGGTCGGGACACTGAAGCTTTCTTT. The rearrangement links TRBV6-5 to TRBJ1-1; no clear D. With 7 bases removed from V and 3 bases from J, the gap between germline ends came to 15 bases. The CDR3 length is 14 residues. Looked up from germline, CDR1 is MNHEY and CDR2 is SVGAGI.

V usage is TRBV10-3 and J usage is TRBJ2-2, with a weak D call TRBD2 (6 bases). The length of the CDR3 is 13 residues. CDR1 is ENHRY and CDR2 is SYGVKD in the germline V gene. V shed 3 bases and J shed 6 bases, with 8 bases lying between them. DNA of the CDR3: TGTGCCATCAGTGAACGGGACTCCGGGGAGCTGTTTTTT. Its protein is CAISERDSGELFF.

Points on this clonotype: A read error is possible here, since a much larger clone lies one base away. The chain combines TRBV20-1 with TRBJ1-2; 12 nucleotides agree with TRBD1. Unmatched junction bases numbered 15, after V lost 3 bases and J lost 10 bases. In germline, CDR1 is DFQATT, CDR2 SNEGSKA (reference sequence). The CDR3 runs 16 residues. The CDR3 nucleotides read TGCAGTGCTAGGGAGCCCTTCGGGACAGGGGGCTGGGACTACACCTTC. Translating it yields CSAREPFGTGGWDYTF.

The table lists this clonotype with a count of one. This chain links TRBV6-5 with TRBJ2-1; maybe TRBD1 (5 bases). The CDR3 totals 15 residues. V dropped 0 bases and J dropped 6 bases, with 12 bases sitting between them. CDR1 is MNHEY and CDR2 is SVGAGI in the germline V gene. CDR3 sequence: CASSYSMQGSNEQFF. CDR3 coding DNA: TGTGCCAGCAGTTACTCGATGCAGGGTTCCAATGAGCAGTTCTTC.

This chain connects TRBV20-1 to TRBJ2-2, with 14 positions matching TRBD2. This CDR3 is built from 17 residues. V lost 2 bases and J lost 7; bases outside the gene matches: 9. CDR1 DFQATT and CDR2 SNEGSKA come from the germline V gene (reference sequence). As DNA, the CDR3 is TGCAGTGCTAGACCTCCGGGACTAGCGGGAGTGGGCGGGGAGCTGTTTTTT. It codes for CSARPPGLAGVGGELFF.

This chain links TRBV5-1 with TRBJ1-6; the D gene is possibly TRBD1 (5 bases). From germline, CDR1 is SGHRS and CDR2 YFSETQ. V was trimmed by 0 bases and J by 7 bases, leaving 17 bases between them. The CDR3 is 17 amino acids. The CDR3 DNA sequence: TGCGCCAGCAGCTTGGGATCCGGGGGAAAAGGGAATTCACCCCTCCACTTT. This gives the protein CASSLGSGGKGNSPLHF. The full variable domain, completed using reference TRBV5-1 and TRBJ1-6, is KAGVTQTPRYLIKTRGQQVTLSCSPISGHRSVSWYQQTPGQGLQFLFEYFSETQRNKGNFPGRFSGRQFSNSRSEMNVSTLELGDSALYLCASSLGSGGKGNSPLHFGNGTRLTVT.

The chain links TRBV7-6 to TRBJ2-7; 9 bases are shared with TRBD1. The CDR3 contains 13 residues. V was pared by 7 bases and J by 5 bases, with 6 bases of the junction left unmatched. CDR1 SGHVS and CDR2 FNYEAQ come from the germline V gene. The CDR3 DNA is TGTGCCAGCATCGGACAGGGGTCCCACGAGCAGTACTTC. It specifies CASIGQGSHEQYF.

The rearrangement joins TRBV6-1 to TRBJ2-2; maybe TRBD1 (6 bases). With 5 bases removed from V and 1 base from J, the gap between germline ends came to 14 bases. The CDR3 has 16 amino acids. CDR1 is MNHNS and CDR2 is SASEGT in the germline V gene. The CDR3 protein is CASSPDRTVNTGELFF. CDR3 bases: TGTGCCAGCAGTCCAGACAGGACTGTGAACACCGGGGAGCTGTTTTTT.

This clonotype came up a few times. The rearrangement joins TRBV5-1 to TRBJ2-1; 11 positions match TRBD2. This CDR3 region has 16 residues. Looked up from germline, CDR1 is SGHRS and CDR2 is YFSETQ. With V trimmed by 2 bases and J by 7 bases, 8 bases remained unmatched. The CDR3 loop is CASSFSPGLAANEQFF. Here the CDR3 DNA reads TGCGCCAGCAGCTTTTCCCCGGGACTAGCGGCTAATGAGCAGTTCTTC.

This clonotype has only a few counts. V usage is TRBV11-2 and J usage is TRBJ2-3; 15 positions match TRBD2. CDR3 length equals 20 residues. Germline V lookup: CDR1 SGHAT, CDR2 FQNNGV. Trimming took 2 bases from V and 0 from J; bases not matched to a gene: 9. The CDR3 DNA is TGTGCCAGCAGCTTAAACCTATTCGGGACTAGCGGGAGGAGCACAGATACGCAGTATTTT. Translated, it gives CASSLNLFGTSGRSTDTQYF.

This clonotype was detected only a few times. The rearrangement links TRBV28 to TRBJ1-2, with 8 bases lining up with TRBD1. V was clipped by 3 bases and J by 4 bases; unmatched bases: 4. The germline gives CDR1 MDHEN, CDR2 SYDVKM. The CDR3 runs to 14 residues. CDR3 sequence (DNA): TGTGCCAGCAGTTTCCAGGGGGCGATCTATGGCTACACCTTC. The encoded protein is CASSFQGAIYGYTF.

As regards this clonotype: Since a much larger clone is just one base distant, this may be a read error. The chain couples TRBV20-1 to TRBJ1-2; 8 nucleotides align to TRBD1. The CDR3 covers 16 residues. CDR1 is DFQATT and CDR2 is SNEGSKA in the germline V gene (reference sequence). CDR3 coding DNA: TGCTGTGCTAGAGATATTCTTCGGACAGGGAACTATGGCTACACCTTC. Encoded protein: CCARDILRTGNYGYTF.

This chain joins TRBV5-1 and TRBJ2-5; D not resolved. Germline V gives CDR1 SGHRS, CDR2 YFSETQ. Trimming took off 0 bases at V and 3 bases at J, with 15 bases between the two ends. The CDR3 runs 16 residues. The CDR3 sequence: CASSLDVVGMEETQYF. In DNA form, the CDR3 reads TGCGCCAGCAGCTTGGATGTGGTTGGTATGGAAGAGACCCAGTACTTC.

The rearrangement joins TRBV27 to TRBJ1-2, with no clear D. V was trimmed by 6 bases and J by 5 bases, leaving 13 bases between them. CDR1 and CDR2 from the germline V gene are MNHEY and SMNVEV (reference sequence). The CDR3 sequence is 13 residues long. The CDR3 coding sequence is TGTGCCAGCAGCCAAAGTCCCCCTTATGGCTACACCTTC. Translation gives CASSQSPPYGYTF.